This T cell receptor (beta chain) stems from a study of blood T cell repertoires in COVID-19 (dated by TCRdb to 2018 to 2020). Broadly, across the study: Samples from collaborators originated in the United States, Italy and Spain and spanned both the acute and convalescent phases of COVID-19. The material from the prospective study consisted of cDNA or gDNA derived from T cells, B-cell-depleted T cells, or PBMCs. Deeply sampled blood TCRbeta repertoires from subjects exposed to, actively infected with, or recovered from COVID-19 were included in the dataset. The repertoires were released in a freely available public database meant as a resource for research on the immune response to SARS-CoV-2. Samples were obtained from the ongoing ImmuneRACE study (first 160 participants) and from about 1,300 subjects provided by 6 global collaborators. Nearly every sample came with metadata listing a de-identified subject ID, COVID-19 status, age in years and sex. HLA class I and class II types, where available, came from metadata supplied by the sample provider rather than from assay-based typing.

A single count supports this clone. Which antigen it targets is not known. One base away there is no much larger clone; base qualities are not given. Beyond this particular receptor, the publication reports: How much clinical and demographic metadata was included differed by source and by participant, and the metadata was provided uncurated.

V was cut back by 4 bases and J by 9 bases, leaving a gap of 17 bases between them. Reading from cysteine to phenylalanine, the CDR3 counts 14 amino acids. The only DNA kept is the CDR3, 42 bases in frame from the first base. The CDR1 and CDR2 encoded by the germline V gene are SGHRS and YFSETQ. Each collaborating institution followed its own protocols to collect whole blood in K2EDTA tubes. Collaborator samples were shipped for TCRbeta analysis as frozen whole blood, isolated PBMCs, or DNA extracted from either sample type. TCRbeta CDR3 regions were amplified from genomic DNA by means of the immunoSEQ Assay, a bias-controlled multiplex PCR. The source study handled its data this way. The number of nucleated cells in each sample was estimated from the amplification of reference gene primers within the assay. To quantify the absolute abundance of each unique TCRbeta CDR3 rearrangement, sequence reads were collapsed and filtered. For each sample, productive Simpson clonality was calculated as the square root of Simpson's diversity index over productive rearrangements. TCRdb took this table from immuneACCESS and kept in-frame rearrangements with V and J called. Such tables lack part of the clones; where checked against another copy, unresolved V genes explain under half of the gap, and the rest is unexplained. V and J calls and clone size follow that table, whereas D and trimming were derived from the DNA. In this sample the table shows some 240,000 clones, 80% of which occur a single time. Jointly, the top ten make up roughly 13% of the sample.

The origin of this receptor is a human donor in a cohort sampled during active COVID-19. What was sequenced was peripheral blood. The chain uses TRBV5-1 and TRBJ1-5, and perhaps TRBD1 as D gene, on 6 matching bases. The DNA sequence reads TGCGCCAGCAGCCCGACAGGCCCTGACGGGCCCCAGCATTTT. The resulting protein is CASSPTGPDGPQHF.